This T cell receptor beta chain was found in a study of OX40 agonist ivuxolimab in advanced cancers. Across the whole study: Partial responses were achieved by three patients, of whom one had hepatocellular carcinoma and two had cutaneous melanoma. General study points: Clonal expansion in partial responders at 0.1-3.0 mg/kg ranked among the lowest.

Using immunoSEQ multiplex PCR, the repertoire was profiled, and TCRdb retains in-frame clones only, with some absent. The table has approximately 70,000 clones, almost 85% seen once. Germline V gene lookup returns CDR1 SGDLS and CDR2 YYNGEE. The V gene lost 4 bases and the J gene lost 4 bases, with 8 bases spanning the gap. The CDR3 totals 13 residues. Note on this clone: Its cognate antigen is unknown.

The study sampled blood at baseline, cycle 4 day 1, and cycle 7 day 1. The sequenced sample was CD4+ or CD8+ T cells sorted from blood, obtained in a trial of the OX40 agonist ivuxolimab. The chain couples TRBV9 to TRBJ2-2; D not certain. This sequence was found in an adult with an advanced solid tumor such as melanoma, head and neck, liver or kidney cancer. CDR3 in DNA: TGTGCCAGCAGCCCCACGTTCACCGGGGAGCTGTTTTTT. Translated, it gives CASSPTFTGELFF.